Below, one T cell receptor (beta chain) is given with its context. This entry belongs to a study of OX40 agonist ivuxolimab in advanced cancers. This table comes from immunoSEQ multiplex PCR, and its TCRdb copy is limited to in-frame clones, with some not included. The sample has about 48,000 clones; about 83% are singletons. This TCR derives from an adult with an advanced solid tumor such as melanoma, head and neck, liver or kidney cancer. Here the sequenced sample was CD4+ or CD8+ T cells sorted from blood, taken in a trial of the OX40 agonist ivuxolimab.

Here the CDR3 reads CASSSTLNYGYTF. DNA of the CDR3: TGTGCCAGCAGTTCGACTCTTAACTATGGCTACACCTTC. V usage is TRBV6-1 and J usage is TRBJ1-2; no clear D gene. The germline V and J ends were trimmed by 5 bases and 1 base, with 8 bases remaining between them. CDR1 is MNHNS, CDR2 SASEGT, per germline. This CDR3 is 13 amino acids long.